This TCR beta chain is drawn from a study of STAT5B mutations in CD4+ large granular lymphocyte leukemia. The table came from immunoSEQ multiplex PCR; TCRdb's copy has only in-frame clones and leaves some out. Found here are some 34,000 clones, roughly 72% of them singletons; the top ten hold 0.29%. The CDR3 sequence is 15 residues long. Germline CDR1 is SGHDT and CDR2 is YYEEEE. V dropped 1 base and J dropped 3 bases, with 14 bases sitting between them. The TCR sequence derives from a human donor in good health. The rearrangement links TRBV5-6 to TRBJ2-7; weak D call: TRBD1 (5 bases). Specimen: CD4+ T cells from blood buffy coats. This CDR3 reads CASSLWVVGDYEQYF. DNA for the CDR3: TGTGCCAGCAGCTTGTGGGTTGTAGGGGACTACGAGCAGTACTTC.